These T cell receptor beta chains were read from a single sample in a study of CD8 T cells in ankylosing spondylitis. One entry per CDR3 protein, called by TCRdb with MiXCR from the 5' RACE reads. The sample lists approximately 340,000 distinct CDR3 sequences, roughly 15% occurring once. The specimen sequenced was blood, either unsorted or a sorted T cell fraction (not recorded which). The origin of the receptors is a male donor with ankylosing spondylitis or in good health (not recorded which). Both conserved end residues are part of each CDR3. D genes are given only for firm matches.

cdr3_aa d_call v_call
CASSQGTVFQETQYF TRBD1 TRBV4-2
CASTIAGGEYTQYF TRBD2 TRBV5-1
CASSFKRPSSYNEQFF . TRBV12-3/TRBV12-4
CATTGFNYGYTF TRBD1 TRBV10-3
CASSQASDRGEQYF TRBD1 TRBV3-1
CASRQGYNEQFF . TRBV5-1
CASTLSGRSTGELFF TRBD2 TRBV3-1
CASRAGDTEGNTIYF . TRBV7-9
CASSYQPETYNEQFF . TRBV6-5
CASRGPGEQYF . TRBV5-1
CASSPSPGLAIEQYF TRBD2 TRBV7-2
CASSQKGETQYF . TRBV7-2
CASSNNRGRETQYF TRBD1 TRBV12-3/TRBV12-4
CASSLDRSGGVDTQYF TRBD2 TRBV12-3/TRBV12-4
CASSLEIWASGGNEQFF TRBD2 TRBV11-2
CASSLSPTSGANVLTF . TRBV4-1
CASSIKGPPAEQYF . TRBV19
CAWTTFRGAFF . TRBV30
CASTGLGQNYGYTF . TRBV12-3/TRBV12-4
CASSAPGGTYEQYF . TRBV7-2
CSARAGAMNTEAFF . TRBV20-1
CSAQLAGGPETQYF TRBD2 TRBV20-1
CSARESSGINIQYF . TRBV20-1
CASSYDRVGEQFF TRBD1 TRBV5-6
CAISEGYEQYF . TRBV10-3
CSARDRESSGANVLTF TRBD1 TRBV29-1
CSVEGRHGTEAFF . TRBV29-1
CASKGEGGNQPQHF . TRBV12-3/TRBV12-4
CASSEGTGTGGSETQYF TRBD1 TRBV6-1
CASSPKGTEQFF . TRBV5-1
CASSLSSGRTDTQYF TRBD2 TRBV7-2
CASSYTPTGIAGELFF . TRBV6-5
CASSDPNYPPKNIQYF . TRBV6-4
CASSPDFSGANVLTF . TRBV2
CASSYSMGISSGNTIYF . TRBV6-5
CSARGGGGGSSYEQYF . TRBV20-1
CSTYQETQYF . TRBV29-1
CASSLERNNEQFF . TRBV5-5
CASSPRGPGGTEAFF . TRBV18
CASSPDRRTIQYF . TRBV12-3/TRBV12-4
CASSQSGEGYTF . TRBV3-1
CASSQRLAITGELFF . TRBV3-1
CAISEQVPVGSTEAFF . TRBV10-3
CASSPRGNGNEQFF . TRBV11-3
CASSPGSKQFF . TRBV3-1
CSAEEDRGVGQYF TRBD1 TRBV29-1
CASSYQGTGVSGYTF . TRBV2
CSARTGPSYEQYF TRBD1 TRBV20-1
CASSPRGTGDAKLFF TRBD1 TRBV7-9